This entry concerns a single TCR beta chain. The antigen it recognizes is unknown. The library was prepared using the immunoSEQ multiplex PCR assay. For the multiplex PCR, a mixture combining 60 forward primers for TCR Vbeta segments and 13 reverse primers for TCR Jbeta segments was used. The CDR3 region of rearranged TCR beta genes was amplified from genomic DNA by a multiplex PCR assay. Amplified TCR beta libraries were sequenced as 87-base-pair reads on the Illumina HiSeq System. The study's own analysis went as follows. In a later analysis, 80 million or so unique TCR beta chains were counted across the approximately 670 repertoires, and roughly 11 million of these chains were shared by at least two donors. To remove PCR and sequencing errors, raw reads were error-corrected and collapsed into unique sequences using a nearest-neighbor algorithm that merged closely related sequences. V, D and J gene segments were assigned by aligning CDR3 sequences to IMGT reference sequences. For a sequence to be retained, at least a six-nucleotide match to both a V gene segment and a J gene segment was required. A rearrangement counted as productive if the CDR3 had no stop codons and remained in frame with V and J, and every other rearrangement counted as non-productive. Following IMGT convention, CDR3 was defined as the stretch from the second conserved V-encoded cysteine up to the conserved J-encoded phenylalanine. The earlier analysis of approximately 500 of the donors excluded sequences that lacked an unambiguous match to a single V gene segment. In an earlier analysis of approximately 590 of the donors, a V segment was called functional when productive rearrangements were above 56.7%, and segregating when the standard deviation between donors exceeded 5%. A statistical classification framework was built to diagnose cytomegalovirus status from the catalog of TCR beta chain sequences. V and J gene assignment, in a later analysis, came from comparing TCR nucleotide sequences with IMGT/GENE-DB human TR gene sequences. A later analysis assigned CDR3 sequences and most-parsimonious VDJ recombination scenarios with the TCRdist pipeline. In a later analysis, each TCR beta chain was defined by its CDR3 amino acid sequence together with its V-gene family, and reads without a unique V-gene family were excluded. In a later analysis, several hundred highly shared, low-generation-probability nucleotide sequences were removed to address suspected cross-contamination and a sequencing artifact. In a later analysis, a clonal expansion index was calculated for each public chain from normalized within-repertoire ranks of inferred template counts. A later analysis computed generation probabilities with a VDJ recombination model fitted to out-of-frame rearrangements, and checked the results against IGoR. In a later analysis, hypergeometric tests were used to score TCR-TCR, TCR-HLA and TCR-CMV co-occurrence, with a repertoire-size bias correction applied to TCR pairs. A later analysis estimated false discovery rates by permuting HLA or CMV assignments 20 times. In a later analysis, co-occurring TCRs were grouped using DBSCAN, with TCRdist sequence similarity added in when clustering inside HLA-allele-positive subsets. For co-occurrence clustering, repertoires with fewer than 30,000 or more than 120,000 public chains were excluded, along with roughly 5 repertoires with anomalous nucleotide sharing. Entries here come from immuneACCESS through TCRdb and include only in-frame sequences with V and J called. Some clones fail to appear in such tables; in the studies checked, an unresolved V gene covers under half of the shortfall, and the cause of the remainder is unknown. V and J calls and clone size are as listed in that table; D and trimming were resolved from the DNA. The sample's clone listing holds around 150,000 clones. Clones ranked in the top ten supply around 1.4% of the sample.

This specimen comes from a study of cytomegalovirus exposure and HLA in healthy donors (dated by TCRdb to about 2017). Regarding the complete study: In an earlier analysis of 550 to 750 of the donors, approximately 300 Gb of sequence data and 90 million to 120 million unique TCR beta sequences from roughly 190 million T cells were reported. Donor age, sex, ethnicity and CMV serostatus were collected together with the repertoire data. Typing coverage varied by locus: 629-630 donors for A, B, C, DRB1 and DQB1; approximately 500 for DQA1; over 600 for DPA1; approximately 490 for DPB1. Approximately 310 gigabases of sequencing data and tens of millions of unique TCR sequences were included in an early release covering 550 to 650 HLA-typed donors. Besides the first cohort of approximately 670 subjects, a separate validation cohort made up of 90 to 150 different subjects was used. Rather than drawing on any new phenotypic data, the later analysis identified candidate immune exposures from TCR beta sequences and the way those sequences occurred across donors. About 5 DR-DQ haplotypes were handled as single units for association and clustering, since linkage in the cohort was strong. A later analysis re-analyzed previously published TCR beta repertoires from 666 donors and added high-resolution HLA genotyping to study TCR occurrence patterns. The study was designed to test whether signatures of past pathogen exposure could be identified by cataloging public T cell receptors. HLA typing covered class I and class II loci at four-digit resolution. On average, approximately 250,000 unique TCR beta nucleotide sequences were sequenced per donor among several hundred genotyped donors of the cohort, with 15% to 20% of those sequences being non-productive. All discovery cohort repertoires had been generated on a single sequencing platform. The study combined high-throughput TCR immunosequencing, statistical association of individual TCRs with disease status, and machine learning to predict cytomegalovirus infection status. In an earlier analysis of 500 to 650 of the donors, high-throughput TCR beta sequencing was used to judge whether each TCR beta V gene segment behaved as functional or pseudogenic. In a later genetic analysis, genome-wide SNP genotypes for about three fifths of the 666 donors were used, and that subset was treated as a discovery cohort. The study profiled the T cell repertoires of some 610 subjects by immunosequencing and related them to cytomegalovirus serostatus. Of the roughly 430 genotyped donors, around 81% fell in the genetic ancestry cluster associated with self-reported Caucasian donors.

Overall study outcomes, separate from this receptor: In a later analysis, HLA-associated TCR beta chains showed more clonal expansion and lower generation probabilities than non-associated chains that were equally common. A cluster of highly shared sequence variants was judged likely to represent a technical artifact of the sequencing pipeline. Because HLA typing was missing for some donors at each locus, association tests included only the typed subset. In an earlier analysis of several hundred of the donors, most TCR beta V segments were observed in productive rearrangements about 90% or about 30% of the time, broadly matching IMGT annotations. A later analysis found that TCR association rates varied across HLA loci, with DRB1 alleles showing the most associated TCRs and HLA-C alleles the fewest. Most TCR sequences were seen in very few donors, while some public TCRs were found in many individuals. Presence/absence analyses assumed roughly uniform sequencing depth across donors, an assumption that may not hold. The classifier was reported to diagnose cytomegalovirus status with high specificity and sensitivity in both the original and validation cohorts. According to the authors, the approach could potentially be generalized to other disease states and immunological phenotypes. Most CMV-associated TCR beta chains appeared to be HLA-restricted in a later analysis, and the HLA associations seemed to be driven largely by CMV exposure. For the cohort, immune exposure information was limited to CMV serostatus. When HLA alleles, especially DR and DQ, strongly co-occurred, attributing TCR associations to individual alleles was difficult. In the study, 150 to 200 TCR beta chains were listed as associated with cytomegalovirus. A later genetic analysis reported fewer N-insertions in productive TCRs among donors in an Asian-associated ancestry cluster than the roughly 620-donor mean. Because counts were too low, roughly 16 rarely observed V segments, including chromosome 9 orphons, were excluded from the earlier analysis of several hundred of the donors. An association between a missense DCLRE1C variant and V-gene and J-gene trimming of TCR beta chains was found in a later genetic analysis and replicated in an independent cohort. In this cohort, only TCR beta chains were sequenced, and detectable features were limited by the absence of alpha or paired-chain data. Some IMGT-functional V segments, including TRBV6-2 and TRBV6-3, could not be distinguished by the 87-base-pair reads and were therefore excluded. In vitro tests confirmed that a few of the cytomegalovirus-associated TCR beta chains recognize cytomegalovirus antigens. Linkage disequilibrium might explain the correlated functional status among segregating V segments, but an unknown experimental factor could not be excluded. A later analysis reported that several top co-occurrence clusters appeared linked to parvovirus B19, influenza, CMV and Epstein-Barr virus. A further reported finding was that TCR beta sequences accurately predicted the HLA-A and HLA-B alleles for most subjects in the first cohort. Specific HLA alleles were associated with some 15,000 TCR beta sequences at a false discovery rate of 0.05 in a later analysis.

V is cut by 1 base and J by 3 bases, and the space between the germline ends is 9 bases. Taken from cysteine to phenylalanine, the CDR3 has 14 residues. Kept here is only the CDR3 DNA, which spans 42 bases and is read in frame from base 1. From a lookup of the germline V gene, CDR1 and CDR2 are MNHNS and SASEGT. In total, around 600 healthy bone marrow donors made up the cohort. All cohort members were sampled while nominally healthy, although unrecorded immune exposures were likely present. The donor was CMV seronegative and belonged to the group of 352 seronegative cohort members. Each donor provided a peripheral blood sample, and peripheral blood mononuclear cells were used for TCR beta sequencing. The Qiagen DNeasy Blood Extraction Kit was used to extract genomic DNA from the blood cell samples.

The source material was PBMCs. The receptor was derived from a woman aged 55-70 years in good health and CMV-seronegative. This receptor chain uses TRBV6-1 and TRBJ1-2, with TRBD1 tentatively as D gene (5 bases match). The sequenced DNA: TGTGCCAGCAGTGAAGGCAGGGATTACTATGGCTACACCTTC. It codes for CASSEGRDYYGYTF.